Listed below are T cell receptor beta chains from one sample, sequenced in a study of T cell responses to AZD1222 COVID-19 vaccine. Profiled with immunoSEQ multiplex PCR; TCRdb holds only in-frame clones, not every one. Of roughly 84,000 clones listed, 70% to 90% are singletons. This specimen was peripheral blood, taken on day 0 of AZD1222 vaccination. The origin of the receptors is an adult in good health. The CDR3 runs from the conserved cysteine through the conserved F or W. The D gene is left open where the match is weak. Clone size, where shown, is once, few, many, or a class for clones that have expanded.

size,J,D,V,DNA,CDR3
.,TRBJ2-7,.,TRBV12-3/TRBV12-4,TGTGCCAGCAGCCCCTTGAGGGGTGCCGAGCAGTACTTC,CASSPLRGAEQYF
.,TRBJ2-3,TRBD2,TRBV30,TGTGCCTGGACTCTACTAGCGGGAGGCCCAGATACGCAGTATTTT,CAWTLLAGGPDTQYF
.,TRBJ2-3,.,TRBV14,TGTGCCAGCAGCTCGGGAGTCGTCGGCACAGATACGCAGTATTTT,CASSSGVVGTDTQYF
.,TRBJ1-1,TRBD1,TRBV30,TGTGCCTGGAGTCGACAGGGGGCGGCTGAAGCTTTCTTT,CAWSRQGAAEAFF
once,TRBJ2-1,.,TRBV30,TGTGCCTGGAGGCCCACCCCTAGCGTTGAGCAGTTCTTC,CAWRPTPSVEQFF
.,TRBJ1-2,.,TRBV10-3,TGTGCCATCAGTGTGAAACAGGCCTATGGCTACACCTTC,CAISVKQAYGYTF
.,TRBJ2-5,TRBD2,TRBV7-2,TGTGCCAGCAGCTTGGCAGTAGCGGGGCAAGAGACCCAGTACTTC,CASSLAVAGQETQYF
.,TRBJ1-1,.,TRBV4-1,TGCGCCAGCAGCCAAGAGGGGGTTCACAAAGCTTTCTTT,CASSQEGVHKAFF
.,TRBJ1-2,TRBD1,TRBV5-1,TGCGCCAGCCATGACAGGGGGCGGGTGAACTATGGCTACACCTTC,CASHDRGRVNYGYTF
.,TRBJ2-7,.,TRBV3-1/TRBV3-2,TGTGCCAGCAGGAAGACCGGGTCGGAGCAGTACTTC,CASRKTGSEQYF
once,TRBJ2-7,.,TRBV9,TGTGCCAGCAGCGAGGGACTTGGCCCCTACGAGCAGTACTTC,CASSEGLGPYEQYF
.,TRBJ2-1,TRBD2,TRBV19,TGTGCCAGTAAGGGGCTAGCGGGAGCCATGAATCCGAACAATGAGCAGTTCTTC,CASKGLAGAMNPNNEQFF
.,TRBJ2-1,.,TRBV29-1,TGCAGCTTCCTACTGGATTGGGGTGAGCAGTTCTTC,CSFLLDWGEQFF
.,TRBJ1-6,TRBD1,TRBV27,TGTGCCAGCAGTAAACAGGGGGAGAGCTCCTATAATTCACCCCTCCACTTT,CASSKQGESSYNSPLHF
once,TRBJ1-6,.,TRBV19,TGTGCCAGTAGTATCAGGGGCAACTCACCCCTCCACTTT,CASSIRGNSPLHF
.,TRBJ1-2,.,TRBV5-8,TGTGCCAGCTCGGACAGACTATATGGCTACACCTTC,CASSDRLYGYTF
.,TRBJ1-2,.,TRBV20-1,TGCAGTGCTAGATCAGGAAGTGGCTACACCTTC,CSARSGSGYTF
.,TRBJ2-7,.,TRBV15,TGTGCCACCAGCAGAGTCCCCGGGACCTTGTACGAGCAGTACTTC,CATSRVPGTLYEQYF
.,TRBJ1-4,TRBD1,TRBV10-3,TGTGCCATCAGTGAGGCACAGGGGGCGGTTGAAAAACTGTTTTTT,CAISEAQGAVEKLFF
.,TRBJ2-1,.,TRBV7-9,TGTGCCAGCAGCGGGTACAGCGACAATGAGCAGTTCTTC,CASSGYSDNEQFF
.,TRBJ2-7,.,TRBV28,TGTGCCAGCAGTTGGGGGAGTGGGCTCTACGAGCAGTACTTC,CASSWGSGLYEQYF
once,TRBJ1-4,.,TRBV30,TGTGCCTGGAGTGAGAGGGTTGGGGAAAAACTGTTTTTT,CAWSERVGEKLFF
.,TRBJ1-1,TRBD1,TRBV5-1,TGCGCCAGCAGCGCCCGACAGGGCATGAACACTGAAGCTTTCTTT,CASSARQGMNTEAFF
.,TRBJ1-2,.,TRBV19,TGTGCCAGTAGTATCGGGACCTTCTATGGCTACACCTTC,CASSIGTFYGYTF
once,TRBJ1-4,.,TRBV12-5,TGTGCTAGTGGTTTGGCCAAAAGACTACAGGAGGGAGGAGGAGAAAAACTGTTTTTT,CASGLAKRLQEGGGEKLFF
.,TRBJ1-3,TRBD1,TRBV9,TGTGCCAGCAGCGTAGGGGGTGGACAGGGTCGGCCTGGAAACACCATATATTTT,CASSVGGGQGRPGNTIYF
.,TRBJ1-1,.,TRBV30,TGTGCCTGGAGCCTACTGGGGACCACTGAAGCTTTCTTT,CAWSLLGTTEAFF
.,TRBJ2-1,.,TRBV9,TGTGCCAGCACAGCAGGGGGGACATACAATGAGCAGTTCTTC,CASTAGGTYNEQFF
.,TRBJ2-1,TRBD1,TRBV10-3,TGTGCCACCGACGGCGGGGACAGGGGAACCAATGAGCAGTTCTTC,CATDGGDRGTNEQFF
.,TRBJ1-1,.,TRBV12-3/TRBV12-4,TGTGCCAGCACCGGACAAGGGACGGGTAAGGCTTTCTTT,CASTGQGTGKAFF
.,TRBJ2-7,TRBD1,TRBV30,TGTGCCTGGAGTGCCGGGACAGGGCACTACGAGCAGTACTTC,CAWSAGTGHYEQYF
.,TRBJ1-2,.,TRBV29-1,TGCAGCTCTTATCCGGTCCTCGCAGGCTACACCTTC,CSSYPVLAGYTF
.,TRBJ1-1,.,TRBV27,TGTGCCAGCAGTTTCAAACCGAGGAACACTGAAGCTTTCTTT,CASSFKPRNTEAFF
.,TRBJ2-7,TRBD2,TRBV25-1,TGTGCCAGCAGTGAACACGGACTAGCGGGAGTGAGGGAGCAGTACTTC,CASSEHGLAGVREQYF
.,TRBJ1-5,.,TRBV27,TGTGCCAGCAGTTTAGGGGGGGGCATTGGCAATCAGCCCCAGCATTTT,CASSLGGGIGNQPQHF
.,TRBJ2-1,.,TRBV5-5,TGTGCCAGCAGTCACGTTACTAGAGGTGACAATGAGCAGTTCTTC,CASSHVTRGDNEQFF
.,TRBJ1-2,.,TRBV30,TGTGCCTGGAGTAAATCTGTTGGGGACATCTATGGCTACACCTTC,CAWSKSVGDIYGYTF
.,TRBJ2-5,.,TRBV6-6,TGTGCCAGCCAAAGACGGGAGCAAACCCAAGAGACCCAGTACTTC,CASQRREQTQETQYF
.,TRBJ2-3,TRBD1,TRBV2,TGTGCCAGCAGTGAAACACTGACAGGGAGTTTAACAGGCACACCAGATACGCAGTATTTT,CASSETLTGSLTGTPDTQYF
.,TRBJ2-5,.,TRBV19,TGTGCCAGTAGTATCGCCGCGGACAGCCTTGCGACCCAGTACTTC,CASSIAADSLATQYF
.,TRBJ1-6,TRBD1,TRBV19,TGTGCCAGTAGTATGTGGGACAGGAATTCACCCCTCCACTTT,CASSMWDRNSPLHF
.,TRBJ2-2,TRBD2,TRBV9,TGTGCCAGCAGCGCGAGGGGGACTAGCGAAACCGGGGAGCTGTTTTTT,CASSARGTSETGELFF
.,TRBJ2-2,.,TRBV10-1,TGCGCCAGCAGTGATAGGGGGGCCGGGGAGCTGTTTTTT,CASSDRGAGELFF
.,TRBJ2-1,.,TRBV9,TGTGCCAGCAGCGTAGCATGGCAAGATGAGCAGTTCTTC,CASSVAWQDEQFF
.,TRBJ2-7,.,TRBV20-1,TGCAGTGCTAGTGAGGGGGTCCTCCACGAGCAGTACTTC,CSASEGVLHEQYF
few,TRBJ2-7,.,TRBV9,TGTGCCAGCAGTCTGGGAACCAGCGGGCCCCTTGGGAACGAGCAGTACTTC,CASSLGTSGPLGNEQYF
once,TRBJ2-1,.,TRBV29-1,TGCAGCGTTGAAGAGAGGCTCGCCTACAATGAGCAGTTCTTC,CSVEERLAYNEQFF
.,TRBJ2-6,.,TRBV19,TGTGCCAGTAAACGGGGTGCCTCGGGGGCCAACGTCCTGACTTTC,CASKRGASGANVLTF
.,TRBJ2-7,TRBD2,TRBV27,TGTGCCAGCAGTACTAGCGGGGAAGGCTCCTACGAGCAGTACTTC,CASSTSGEGSYEQYF
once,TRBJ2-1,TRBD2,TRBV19,TGTGCCAGTAGTACTGGACTAGCGGGAGGGCCCTACAATGAGCAGTTCTTC,CASSTGLAGGPYNEQFF
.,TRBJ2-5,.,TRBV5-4,TGTGCCAGCCACAAGGGGGGCAGGCCCCCTCAAGAGACCCAGTACTTC,CASHKGGRPPQETQYF
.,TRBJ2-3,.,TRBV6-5,TGTGCCAGCTTTATCCTCCCGGGACGAACAGATACGCAGTATTTT,CASFILPGRTDTQYF
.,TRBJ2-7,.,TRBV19,TGTGCCAGTAGACTCCGGGACCAACCACTATCCGAGCAGTACTTC,CASRLRDQPLSEQYF
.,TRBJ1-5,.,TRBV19,TGTGCCAGTGACCCGTTAGGACAGATAAATCAGCCCCAGCATTTT,CASDPLGQINQPQHF
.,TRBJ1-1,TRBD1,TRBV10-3,TGTGCCATCAGTGCAACAGGGGCCACTGAAGCTTTCTTT,CAISATGATEAFF
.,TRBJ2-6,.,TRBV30,TGTGCCTGGAGTATAAGGGGACGCTCTGGGGCCAACGTCCTGACTTTC,CAWSIRGRSGANVLTF
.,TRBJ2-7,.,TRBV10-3,TGTGCCACCTCAGCGGGCCCTCAAGCCTACGAGCAGTACTTC,CATSAGPQAYEQYF